A single sample gave rise to the 11 T cell receptor beta chains below, sequenced in a study of T cells in Graves' hyperthyroidism and ophthalmopathy. The investigators amplified TCR beta CDR3 regions from RNA transcripts. During a first-round RT-PCR of the TCR CDR3, the HTBI primer set was used. TCRdb reanalysed the multiplex PCR reads using MiXCR and keeps one entry per CDR3 protein. Of a few hundred thousand distinct CDR3 sequences in the sample, around 16% are singletons; the top ten hold less than 3.5%. The sample was blood. These TCRs come from a woman in her 40s with Graves' ophthalmopathy.

In this sample, this clonotype turned up many times. The rearrangement links TRBV7-6 to TRBJ2-1; 8 bases map to TRBD1. V lost 5 bases, J lost 2 bases, and 5 bases stayed unmatched. Germline V CDR1 and CDR2: SGHVS, FNYEAQ. The CDR3 has 15 residues. This CDR3 reads CASSDAGGTYNEQFF. CDR3 nucleotide sequence: TGTGCCAGCAGCGACGCAGGGGGCACCTACAATGAGCAGTTCTTC.

J is TRBJ2-1 and V is TRBV19; 9 bases agree with TRBD1. CDR3 size: 15 residues. V trimming: 5 bases; J trimming: 4 bases; junction bases outside the gene matches: 6. In germline, CDR1 is LNHDA, CDR2 SQIVND (reference sequence). CDR3 nucleotides: TGTGCCAGTAGTGGCGGGACAGGGATGTACAATGAGCAGTTCTTC. It codes for CASSGGTGMYNEQFF.

The chain couples TRBV12-3 or TRBV12-4 to TRBJ2-2; possible D gene TRBD2, 7 bases. Deletions cut 10 bases from V and 6 bases from J, with 24 bases between. The CDR3 contains 16 residues. Written as DNA, the CDR3 is TGTGCCACCACCTCGGGAAAGGGGGGGATCGCCGGGGAGCTGTTTTTT. It specifies CATTSGKGGIAGELFF.

This clonotype was detected a few times. This CDR3 is CASSRGGDSYYGYTF. The CDR3 DNA reads as TGTGCCAGCAGCCGTGGTGGGGACAGTTACTATGGCTACACCTTC. V and J are TRBV3-1 and TRBJ1-2; 7 bases match TRBD1. CDR1 and CDR2 (germline): LGHDT, YNNKEL (reference sequence). The ends lost 4 bases at V and 3 bases at J; junction bases unmatched: 8. The CDR3 covers 15 residues.

This clonotype was observed many times. The CDR3 bases are TGTGCCAGCTCGGCCCAGGGGGCCGCAGATACGCAGTATTTT. Protein product: CASSAQGAADTQYF. The chain uses TRBV18 and TRBJ2-3, with TRBD1 matching over 8 bases. J lost 4 bases, V lost 6 bases, and 6 bases had no gene match. Germline V lookup: CDR1 KGHSH, CDR2 LQKENI. CDR3 size: 14 residues.

This clonotype was counted only a few times. The rearrangement uses TRBV7-2 and TRBJ2-7; TRBD2 matches at 9 bases. The CDR3 is made up of 16 amino acids. V dropped 6 bases and J dropped 4; count of bases not matched to a gene: 13. The germline gives CDR1 SGHTA, CDR2 FQGNSA. The CDR3 DNA follows: TGTGCCAGCAGGGGCCCTAGGCGGGAGGGCCGATACGAGCAGTACTTC. This encodes CASRGPRREGRYEQYF. Full variable domain (outside the CDR3, taken from reference TRBV7-2 and TRBJ2-7): GAGVSQSPSNKVTEKGKDVELRCDPISGHTALYWYRQSLGQGLEFLIYFQGNSAPDKSGLPSDRFSAERTGGSVSTLTIQRTQQEDSAVYLCASRGPRREGRYEQYFGPGTRLTVT.

The J gene is TRBJ2-3, the V gene TRBV12-3 or TRBV12-4, with D unresolved. This CDR3 is 15 amino acids long. Trimming left V 4 bases short and J 4 bases short, with 15 bases between. CDR3 coding DNA: TGTGCCAGCAGTTCCCTAGACAATCCACCAGATACGCAGTATTTT. It is translated as CASSSLDNPPDTQYF.

This clonotype was counted many times. The V and J genes are TRBV5-6 and TRBJ2-5; perhaps TRBD1 as D (6 bases). The CDR3 runs 13 residues. V lost 6 bases and J 12 bases, leaving 21 bases between the germline ends. Germline V gene sequence: CDR1 SGHDT, CDR2 YYEEEE. CDR3 in DNA: TGTGCCAGCACGCAGCTGGGGGCCGCAGGGAAGTACTTC. It specifies CASTQLGAAGKYF.

The V call is TRBV5-1, the J call TRBJ2-1; D unclear. V gave up 0 bases and J gave up 9 bases, with 13 bases separating them. The CDR3 covers 14 residues. Germline V gives CDR1 SGHRS, CDR2 YFSETQ. As DNA, the CDR3 is TGCGCCAGCAGCTTGGGAGGCGGCCAAAGTGAGCAGTTCTTC. This translates into CASSLGGGQSEQFF.

This clonotype has ten or more counts. The chain uses TRBV3-1 and TRBJ1-1; D gene ambiguous. The CDR3 is 11 residues long. CDR1 and CDR2 (germline): LGHDT, YNNKEL (reference sequence). Trimming stripped 1 base from V and 7 bases from J, with 4 bases between. CDR3 region: CASSQGGEAFF. DNA for the CDR3: TGTGCCAGCAGCCAAGGGGGTGAAGCTTTCTTT.

This clonotype was observed at least ten times. The chain recombines TRBV28 with TRBJ2-7; D remains ambiguous. Deletions cut 9 bases from V and 1 base from J, with 7 bases between. Germline V gene sequence: CDR1 MDHEN, CDR2 SYDVKM. The CDR3 extends over 11 amino acids. This CDR3 is CASRRSYEQYF. The DNA for the CDR3 is TGTGCCAGTCGTCGATCCTACGAGCAGTACTTC.